This T cell receptor beta chain was found in a study of identical twins. Study results and limitations: Twin sharing of out-of-frame TCR alpha was underestimated by models in monozygotic pairs. Out-of-frame alpha sequences common to twins exhibited an excess of low generation probability.

With 2 bases removed from V and 1 base from J, the gap between germline ends came to 6 bases. The germline gives CDR1 DFQATT, CDR2 SNEGSKA (reference sequence). This CDR3 has 12 amino acids. Comments on this clonotype: Antigen specificity is unknown.

TCRdb recomputed calls from the 5' RACE reads with MiXCR, one row per CDR3 protein. The sample includes 1.5 million to 2 million distinct CDR3 sequences, 25% to 35% of them seen just once. The source of this sequence is a newborn girl in good health. The chain couples TRBV20-1 to TRBJ2-7; the D is unclear. The source material was cord blood. The CDR3 coding sequence is TGCAGTGCTAGACCCGCTTCCTACGAGCAGTACTTC. Its translation is CSARPASYEQYF.